The T cell receptor (beta chain) described here comes from a study of T cell repertoires in cytomegalovirus infection. Study-level background: Alongside well-studied HLA-B-restricted CMV epitopes, recently identified HLA-C-restricted CMV epitopes were also used. TCR beta signatures that were public indicated CMV infection and matching HLA type.

Points on this clonotype: Its matching antigen is unknown.

The V and J ends lost 5 bases and 4 bases, in that order; junction bases with no gene match: 7. This CDR3 has 15 amino acids. Germline values: CDR1 SEHNR, CDR2 FQNEAQ (reference sequence). Regarding the study as a whole: CMV carriers with the relevant HLA were identified by cumulative public TCR beta family frequency. CMV-specific TCR beta clonotypes restricted by HLA-C were the ones dominating the ex vivo response.

MiXCR was run by TCRdb on the reads, yielding one entry per CDR3 protein. The sample gives hundreds of thousands of distinct CDR3 sequences, around a third of which show up once; 11% to 15% is in the top ten. J is TRBJ2-3 and V is TRBV7-9; 9 positions match TRBD1. This TCR was sampled from a human donor in good health (CMV status not recorded). Some clones in this sample may be carry-over from other donors' samples. Here the sequenced sample was cultured CD8+ T cells from PBMCs, taken from culture after CMV antigen stimulation. CDR3: CASSPDRGLADTQYF. CDR3 DNA sequence: TGTGCCAGCAGCCCGGACAGGGGTCTTGCAGATACGCAGTATTTT.